Listed below are T cell receptor beta chains from one sample, sequenced in a study of blood T cell repertoires in COVID-19. Libraries were prepared by immunoSEQ multiplex PCR; TCRdb keeps only in-frame clonotypes and omits some of them. In the table there are about 160,000 clones, approximately 79% of which are singletons. Sample: peripheral blood. The receptor set was obtained from a woman in her thirties or forties with COVID-19, enrolled during active disease. Both conserved end residues are part of each CDR3. D genes are given only for firm matches. A row's size may be missing; if present it is once, few, many or a size class.

V gene	D gene	J gene	clone size	CDR3 protein	CDR3 DNA
TRBV28	TRBD1	TRBJ1-2	once	CASSLRDRANYGYTF	TGTGCCAGCAGTTTGAGGGACAGAGCTAACTATGGCTACACCTTC
TRBV19	-	TRBJ1-3	-	CATDSGDTIYF	TGTGCCACCGATTCCGGTGACACCATATATTTT
TRBV18	-	TRBJ1-2	-	CASSLTDNLLHGYTF	TGTGCCAGCTCACTAACGGACAATCTTCTGCATGGCTACACCTTC
TRBV5-4	TRBD2	TRBJ2-2	-	CASSRPGTSFNTGELFF	TGTGCCAGCAGCCGTCCTGGGACTAGCTTTAACACCGGGGAGCTGTTTTTT
TRBV15	-	TRBJ2-5	-	CATSRVRGETQYF	TGTGCCACCAGCAGAGTTAGGGGGGAGACCCAGTACTTC
TRBV11-3	-	TRBJ2-1	-	CASSPEDIPGNEQFF	TGTGCCAGCAGTCCTGAGGACATTCCGGGCAATGAGCAGTTCTTC
TRBV12-5	-	TRBJ2-1	-	CASGLSGDEQFF	TGTGCTAGTGGTTTGTCCGGGGATGAGCAGTTCTTC
TRBV7-3	TRBD1	TRBJ2-1	few	CASSSAGTGNEQFF	TGTGCCAGCAGCTCCGCCGGGACAGGGAATGAGCAGTTCTTC
TRBV28	-	TRBJ1-3	once	CASSFRGNSGNTIYF	TGTGCCAGCAGTTTTCGAGGAAACTCTGGAAACACCATATATTTT
TRBV24-1	TRBD1	TRBJ2-1	-	CATSDPSHRGDNEQFF	TGTGCCACCAGTGATCCATCCCACAGGGGAGACAATGAGCAGTTCTTC
TRBV6-5	TRBD1	TRBJ1-5	once	CASSWTGGRNQPQHF	TGTGCCAGCAGTTGGACAGGGGGACGGAATCAGCCCCAGCATTTT
TRBV13	-	TRBJ1-6	-	CASSSTKLSSYNSPLHF	TGTGCCAGCAGCTCGACAAAACTGAGCTCCTATAATTCACCCCTCCACTTT
TRBV28	-	TRBJ2-4	-	CASKKQGNIQYF	TGTGCCAGCAAGAAACAGGGAAACATTCAGTACTTC
TRBV5-5	-	TRBJ1-4	-	CASSPGFTREKLFF	TGTGCCAGCAGCCCAGGGTTCACGAGGGAAAAACTGTTTTTT
TRBV19	-	TRBJ2-5	-	CASSINRAETQYF	TGTGCCAGTAGTATAAACAGGGCAGAGACCCAGTACTTC
TRBV7-9	-	TRBJ2-1	-	CASSWGQGVGNEQFF	TGTGCCAGCAGCTGGGGCCAGGGTGTGGGGAATGAGCAGTTCTTC
TRBV11-1	TRBD2	TRBJ2-5	-	CASSLLAGQETQYF	TGTGCCAGCAGCTTACTAGCGGGGCAAGAGACCCAGTACTTC
TRBV5-5	TRBD1	TRBJ2-6	-	CASSLPGTGSLGANVLTF	TGTGCCAGCAGCCTCCCCGGGACAGGGAGCTTAGGGGCCAACGTCCTGACTTTC
TRBV7-2	TRBD1	TRBJ1-6	few	CASHRGTGTNSPLHF	TGTGCCTCGCACAGGGGGACGGGGACTAATTCACCCCTCCACTTT
TRBV19	-	TRBJ1-5	-	CASSVASYQPQHF	TGTGCCAGTAGTGTAGCCTCTTATCAGCCCCAGCATTTT
TRBV12-3/TRBV12-4	-	TRBJ2-1	-	CASSFGEEQFF	TGTGCCAGCAGTTTCGGGGAGGAGCAGTTCTTC
TRBV20-1	-	TRBJ2-3	-	CSASLGTDTQYF	TGCAGTGCTAGTTTAGGCACAGATACGCAGTATTTT
TRBV7-3	TRBD1	TRBJ2-5	-	CASSLTGTGVEETQYF	TGTGCCAGCAGCTTGACCGGGACAGGGGTCGAGGAGACCCAGTACTTC
TRBV7-6	-	TRBJ1-2	-	CASSSSLAGSGGYTF	TGTGCCAGCAGCTCCTCCCTCGCAGGGTCTGGGGGCTACACCTTC
TRBV14	-	TRBJ2-1	-	CASSDRWDEQFF	TGTGCCAGCAGCGACAGGTGGGATGAGCAGTTCTTC
TRBV28	TRBD2	TRBJ2-1	-	CASSPRTSVNEQFF	TGTGCCAGCAGTCCGAGGACTAGCGTCAATGAGCAGTTCTTC
TRBV6-1	TRBD2	TRBJ2-3	-	CASSDSPQRGGLVDTQYF	TGTGCCAGCAGTGATAGTCCCCAGCGGGGGGGCCTGGTAGATACGCAGTATTTT
TRBV6-5	TRBD1	TRBJ2-7	-	CASQGAGEQYF	TGTGCCAGTCAGGGGGCCGGCGAGCAGTACTTC
TRBV5-4	TRBD2	TRBJ2-3	-	CASNRRGDTDTQYF	TGTGCCAGCAATCGGCGGGGGGACACAGATACGCAGTATTTT
TRBV10-2	-	TRBJ1-6	-	CASRQGESSPLHF	TGCGCCAGCAGACAGGGCGAAAGTTCACCCCTCCACTTT
TRBV10-1	-	TRBJ2-3	-	CASSQRTGTDTQYF	TGCGCCAGCAGTCAACGGACAGGCACAGATACGCAGTATTTT
TRBV6-6	TRBD2	TRBJ2-3	-	CASTRTSGSFSDTQYF	TGTGCCAGCACCCGGACTAGCGGGAGTTTCTCAGATACGCAGTATTTT
TRBV27	TRBD2	TRBJ2-7	-	CASSPVWREFAYEQYF	TGTGCCAGCAGTCCTGTATGGCGGGAGTTCGCCTACGAGCAGTACTTC